This TCR beta chain came from a study of blood T cell repertoires in COVID-19. This table comes from immunoSEQ multiplex PCR, and its TCRdb copy is limited to in-frame clones, with some not included. The sample has fewer than 250,000 clones, around 86% seen once. This clonotype was sampled from a man aged 50-59 years with COVID-19, enrolled during active disease. The source material was peripheral blood.

The CDR3 is CASSPWTGGGTEAFF. The CDR3 DNA is TGTGCCAGCAGTCCTTGGACAGGGGGAGGGACTGAAGCTTTCTTT. The V and J genes are TRBV2 and TRBJ1-1; 10 bases map to TRBD1. The trim removed 5 bases at V and 5 bases at J, leaving 8 bases unmatched. The CDR3 runs 15 residues. Germline V lookup: CDR1 SNHLY, CDR2 FYNNEI.